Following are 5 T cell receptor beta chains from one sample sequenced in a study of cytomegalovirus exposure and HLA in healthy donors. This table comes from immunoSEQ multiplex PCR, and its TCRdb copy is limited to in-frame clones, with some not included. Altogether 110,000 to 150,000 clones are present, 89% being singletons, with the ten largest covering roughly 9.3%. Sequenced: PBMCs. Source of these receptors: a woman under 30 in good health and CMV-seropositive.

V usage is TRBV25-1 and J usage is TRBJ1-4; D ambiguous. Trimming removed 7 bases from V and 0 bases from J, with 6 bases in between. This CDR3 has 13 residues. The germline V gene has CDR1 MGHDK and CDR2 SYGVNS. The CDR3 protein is CASTGSTNEKLFF. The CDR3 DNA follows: TGTGCCAGCACAGGATCAACTAATGAAAAACTGTTTTTT.

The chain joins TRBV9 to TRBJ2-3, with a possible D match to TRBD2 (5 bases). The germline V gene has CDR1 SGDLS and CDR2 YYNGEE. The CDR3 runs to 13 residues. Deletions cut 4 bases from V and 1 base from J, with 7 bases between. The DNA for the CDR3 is TGTGCCAGCAGCTTCGGGGGCACAGATACGCAGTATTTT. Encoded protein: CASSFGGTDTQYF.

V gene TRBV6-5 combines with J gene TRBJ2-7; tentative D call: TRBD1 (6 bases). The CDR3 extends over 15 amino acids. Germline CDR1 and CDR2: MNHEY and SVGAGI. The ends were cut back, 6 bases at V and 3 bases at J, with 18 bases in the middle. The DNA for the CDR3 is TGTGCCAGCAGCACCGACAGGAAGCTTGTCTACGAGCAGTACTTC. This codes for CASSTDRKLVYEQYF.

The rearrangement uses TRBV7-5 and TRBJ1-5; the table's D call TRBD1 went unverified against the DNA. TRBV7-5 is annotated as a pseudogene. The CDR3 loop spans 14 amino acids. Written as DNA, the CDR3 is TGTGTCAGTCTCCGGGACAGGGATAGTCAGCCCCAGCATTTT. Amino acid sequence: CVSLRDRDSQPQHF.

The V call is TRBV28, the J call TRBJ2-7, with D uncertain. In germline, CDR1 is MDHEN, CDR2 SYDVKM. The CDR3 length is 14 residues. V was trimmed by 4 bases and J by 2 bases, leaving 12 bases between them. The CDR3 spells CASSSTTYTYEQYF. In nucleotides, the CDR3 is TGTGCCAGCAGTTCGACAACCTATACCTACGAGCAGTACTTC. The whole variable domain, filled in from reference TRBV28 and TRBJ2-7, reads DVKVTQSSRYLVKRTGEKVFLECVQDMDHENMFWYRQDPGLGLRLIYFSYDVKMKEKGDIPEGYSVSREKKERFSLILESASTNQTSMYLCASSSTTYTYEQYFGPGTRLTVT.